One and the same sample provided the 7 T cell receptor beta chains below, sequenced in a study of beta chain features in type 1 diabetes. Reverse transcription of all isolated RNA meant that expressed TCRB transcripts were sequenced. Measured with immunoSEQ multiplex PCR; TCRdb has only the in-frame clones, and not every one. This sample has around 250,000 clones, with 27% found just once. Specimen: central memory CD4+ T cells from blood. These receptors all stem from a man aged 25 to 40 in good health.

This clone was found a few times. The chain has TRBV9 and TRBJ2-3, with TRBD1 as a possible D gene (6 bases). Trimming shortened V by 7 bases and J by 0 bases, and 12 bases separated the two germline ends. The CDR3 has 14 residues. Germline loops: CDR1 SGDLS, CDR2 YYNGEE. The CDR3 nucleotides are TGTGCCAGCGGATTGGACAGTAGCACAGATACGCAGTATTTT. Translation gives CASGLDSSTDTQYF.

V is TRBV4-1 and J is TRBJ2-3, with 7 bases that match TRBD2. The germline CDR1 and CDR2 sequences are MGHRA and YSYEKL. There are 16 residues in the CDR3. After removal of 0 bases from V and 11 bases from J, the junction contained 14 bases not matched to a gene. The CDR3 loop reads CASSQDEAGALIRQYF. For the CDR3, the DNA is TGCGCCAGCAGCCAAGATGAGGCGGGAGCCCTGATTAGGCAGTATTTT.

This clone was counted a few times. This chain joins TRBV10-3 and TRBJ1-1, with no clear D. The germline V gene has CDR1 ENHRY and CDR2 SYGVKD. V lost 4 bases and J 4 bases, leaving 7 bases between the germline ends. This CDR3 spans 12 amino acids. DNA of the CDR3: TGTGCCATCAGTGCCAAGGGCACTGAAGCTTTCTTT. Protein sequence: CAISAKGTEAFF.

This clone was seen more than once but under ten times. The chain couples TRBV29-1 to TRBJ2-2; D is uncertain. Trimming shortened V by 2 bases and J by 3 bases, and 13 bases separated the two germline ends. CDR3 length equals 15 residues. The germline gives CDR1 SQVTM, CDR2 ANQGSEA. CDR3 sequence: CSVEKLGGHTGELFF. The CDR3 DNA sequence: TGCAGCGTTGAAAAGCTCGGCGGCCACACCGGGGAGCTGTTTTTT.

This clone was counted only a few times. The rearrangement joins TRBV30 to TRBJ2-2; possibly TRBD1 or TRBD2 for D (5 bases each). The CDR3 covers 14 residues. Germline assignment: CDR1 GTSNPN and CDR2 SVGIG (reference sequence). V was trimmed by 3 bases and J by 4 bases, leaving 12 bases between them. This CDR3 is CAWRWGPGTGELFF. CDR3 nucleotide sequence: TGTGCCTGGAGGTGGGGACCGGGCACCGGGGAGCTGTTTTTT.

V and J are TRBV5-4 and TRBJ1-2, with a weak D call TRBD1 (5 bases). CDR1 and CDR2 from the germline V gene are SGHNT and YYREEE (reference sequence). The CDR3 covers 14 residues. V lost 4 bases, J lost 3 bases, and 13 bases lay in between. CDR3 residues: CASSPPGSDYGYTF. DNA of the CDR3: TGTGCCAGCAGCCCTCCAGGGTCCGACTATGGCTACACCTTC.

This clone is a singleton in its sample. The chain carries TRBV7-2 and TRBJ2-7; unclear D gene. Trimming cost V 5 bases and J 0 bases, with 8 bases left between them. Germline V gene data show CDR1 as SGHTA and CDR2 as FQGNSA. This CDR3 has 13 amino acids. The CDR3 protein is CASSRNPSYEQYF. The CDR3 nucleotides read TGTGCCAGCAGCCGAAACCCCTCCTACGAGCAGTACTTC.